The T cell receptor beta chain described here comes from a study of neoadjuvant nivolumab and ipilimumab in lung cancer. Overall study context: The combination arm added day-1 ipilimumab 1 mg/kg to nivolumab 3 mg/kg on days 1, 15, 29.

This CDR3 has 17 residues. Germline assignment: CDR1 MGHDK and CDR2 SYGVNS. Trimming removed 6 bases from V and 3 bases from J, with 22 bases in between. TCRdb keeps only in-frame clones here, not all; method: immunoSEQ multiplex PCR. The sample carries about 38,000 clones, 89% recorded once. The J gene is TRBJ2-3, the V gene TRBV25-1; D tentatively fits TRBD1 or TRBD2 (5 bases each). This TCR derives from an adult with non-small cell lung cancer. The sample consisted of peripheral blood, taken before neoadjuvant nivolumab, alone or with ipilimumab. In DNA form, the CDR3 reads TGTGCCAGCAGCCATTTCTTGGCAGGGAGTCGGACAGATACGCAGTATTTT. This codes for CASSHFLAGSRTDTQYF. Variable domain in full (rest from reference TRBV25-1 and TRBJ2-3): EADIYQTPRYLVIGTGKKITLECSQTMGHDKMYWYQQDPGMELHLIHYSYGVNSTEKGDLSSESTVSRIRTEHFPLTLESARPSHTSQYLCASSHFLAGSRTDTQYFGPGTRLTVL.